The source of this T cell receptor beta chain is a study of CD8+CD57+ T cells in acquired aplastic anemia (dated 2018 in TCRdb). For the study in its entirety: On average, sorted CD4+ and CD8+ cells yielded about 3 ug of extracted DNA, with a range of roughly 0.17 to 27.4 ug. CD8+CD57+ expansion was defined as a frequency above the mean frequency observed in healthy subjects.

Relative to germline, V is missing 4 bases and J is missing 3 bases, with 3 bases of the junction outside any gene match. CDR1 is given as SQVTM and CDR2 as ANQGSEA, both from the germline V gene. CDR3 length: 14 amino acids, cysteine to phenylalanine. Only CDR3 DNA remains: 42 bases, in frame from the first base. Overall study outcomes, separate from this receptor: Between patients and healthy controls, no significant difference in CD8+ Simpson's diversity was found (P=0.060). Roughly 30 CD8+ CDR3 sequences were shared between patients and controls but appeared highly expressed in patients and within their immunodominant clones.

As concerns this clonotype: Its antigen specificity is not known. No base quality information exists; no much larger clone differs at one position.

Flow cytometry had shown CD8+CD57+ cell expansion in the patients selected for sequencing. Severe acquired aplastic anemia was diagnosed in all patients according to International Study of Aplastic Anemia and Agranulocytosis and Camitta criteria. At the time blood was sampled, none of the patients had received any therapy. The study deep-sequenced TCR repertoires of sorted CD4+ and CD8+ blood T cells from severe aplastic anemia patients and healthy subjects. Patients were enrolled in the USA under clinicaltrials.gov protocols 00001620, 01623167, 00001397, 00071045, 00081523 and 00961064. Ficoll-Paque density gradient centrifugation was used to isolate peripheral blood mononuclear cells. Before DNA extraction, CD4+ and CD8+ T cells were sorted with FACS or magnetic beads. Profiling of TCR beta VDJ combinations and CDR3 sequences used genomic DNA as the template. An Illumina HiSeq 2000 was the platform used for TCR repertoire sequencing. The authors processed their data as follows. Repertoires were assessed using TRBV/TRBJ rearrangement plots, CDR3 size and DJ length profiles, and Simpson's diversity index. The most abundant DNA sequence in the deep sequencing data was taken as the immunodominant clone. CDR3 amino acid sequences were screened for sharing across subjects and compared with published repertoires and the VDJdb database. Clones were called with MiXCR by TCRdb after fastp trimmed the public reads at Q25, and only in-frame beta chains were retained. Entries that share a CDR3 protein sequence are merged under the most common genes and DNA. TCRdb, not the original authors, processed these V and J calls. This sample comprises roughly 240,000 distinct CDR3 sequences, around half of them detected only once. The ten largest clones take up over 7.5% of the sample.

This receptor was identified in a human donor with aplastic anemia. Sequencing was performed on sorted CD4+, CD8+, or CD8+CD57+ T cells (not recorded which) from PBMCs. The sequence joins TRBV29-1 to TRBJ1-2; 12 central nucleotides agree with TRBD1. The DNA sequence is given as TGCAGCGTTGTAGGGACAGGGGGCTACTATGGCTACACCTTC. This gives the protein CSVVGTGGYYGYTF.